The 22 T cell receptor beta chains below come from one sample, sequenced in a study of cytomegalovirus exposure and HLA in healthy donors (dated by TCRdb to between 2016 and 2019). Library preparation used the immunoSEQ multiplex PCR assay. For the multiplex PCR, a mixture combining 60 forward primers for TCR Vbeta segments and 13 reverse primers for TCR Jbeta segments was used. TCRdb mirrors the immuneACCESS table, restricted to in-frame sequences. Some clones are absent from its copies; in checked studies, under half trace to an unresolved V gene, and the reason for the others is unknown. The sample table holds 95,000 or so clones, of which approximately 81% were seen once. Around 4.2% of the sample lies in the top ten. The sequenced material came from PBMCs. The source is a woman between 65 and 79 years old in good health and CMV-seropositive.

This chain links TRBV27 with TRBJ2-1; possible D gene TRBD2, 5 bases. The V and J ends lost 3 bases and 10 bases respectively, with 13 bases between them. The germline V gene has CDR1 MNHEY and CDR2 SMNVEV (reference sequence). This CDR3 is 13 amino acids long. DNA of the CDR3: TGTGCCAGCAGTTTCGGGGAATATGGAGAGCAGTTCTTC. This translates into CASSFGEYGEQFF.

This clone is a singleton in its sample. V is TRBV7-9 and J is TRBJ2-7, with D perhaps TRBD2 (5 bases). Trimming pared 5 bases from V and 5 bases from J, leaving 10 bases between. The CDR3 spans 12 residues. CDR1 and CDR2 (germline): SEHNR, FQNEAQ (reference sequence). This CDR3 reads CASSPSNHEQYF. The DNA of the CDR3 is TGTGCCAGCAGCCCTAGCAACCACGAGCAGTACTTC.

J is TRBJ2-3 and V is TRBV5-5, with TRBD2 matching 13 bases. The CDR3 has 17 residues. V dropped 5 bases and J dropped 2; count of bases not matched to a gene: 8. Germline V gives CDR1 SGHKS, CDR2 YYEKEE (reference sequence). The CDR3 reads CASRPRLAGGFTDTQYF. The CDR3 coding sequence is TGTGCCAGCAGACCTAGACTAGCGGGAGGTTTCACAGATACGCAGTATTTT.

DNA for the CDR3: TGCAGCGTATACGGGACTAGCGGGAGCGTGAACACCGGGGAGCTGTTTTTT. Its translation: CSVYGTSGSVNTGELFF. The chain uses TRBV29-1 and TRBJ2-2, with 14 nucleotides matching TRBD2. Germline V CDR1 and CDR2: SQVTM, ANQGSEA. After removal of 6 bases from V and 1 base from J, the junction contained 7 bases not matched to a gene. The CDR3 runs to 17 residues.

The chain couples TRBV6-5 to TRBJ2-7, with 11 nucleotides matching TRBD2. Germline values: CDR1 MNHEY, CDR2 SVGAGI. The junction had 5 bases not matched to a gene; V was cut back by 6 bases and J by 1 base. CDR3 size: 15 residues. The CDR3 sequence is CASSAGTSGSYEQYF. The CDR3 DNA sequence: TGTGCCAGCAGCGCCGGGACTAGCGGTTCCTACGAGCAGTACTTC.

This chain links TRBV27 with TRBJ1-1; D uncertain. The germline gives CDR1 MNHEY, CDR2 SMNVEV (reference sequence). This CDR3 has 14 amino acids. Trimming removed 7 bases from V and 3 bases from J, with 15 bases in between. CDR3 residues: CASTSRGEYTEAFF. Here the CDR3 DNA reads TGTGCCAGCACCTCCCGCGGGGAGTACACTGAAGCTTTCTTT.

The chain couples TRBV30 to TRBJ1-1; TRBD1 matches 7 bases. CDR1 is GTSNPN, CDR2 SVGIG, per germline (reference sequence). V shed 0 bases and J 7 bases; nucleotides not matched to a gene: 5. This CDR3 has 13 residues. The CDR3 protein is CAWSVETGVEAFF. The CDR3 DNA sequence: TGTGCCTGGAGTGTCGAAACAGGGGTTGAAGCTTTCTTT.

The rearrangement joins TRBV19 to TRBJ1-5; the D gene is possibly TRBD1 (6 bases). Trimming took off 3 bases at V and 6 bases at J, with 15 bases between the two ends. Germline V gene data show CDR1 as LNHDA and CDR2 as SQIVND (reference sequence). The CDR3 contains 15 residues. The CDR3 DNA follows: TGTGCCAGTAGTATTGGGGGGGGCTTGGGTCAGCCCCAGCATTTT. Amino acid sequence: CASSIGGGLGQPQHF.

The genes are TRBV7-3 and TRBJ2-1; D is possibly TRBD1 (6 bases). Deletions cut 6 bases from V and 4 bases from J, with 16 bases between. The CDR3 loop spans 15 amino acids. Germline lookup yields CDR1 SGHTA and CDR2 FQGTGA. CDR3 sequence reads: CASSLRGSEYNEQFF. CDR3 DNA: TGTGCCAGCAGTCTCAGGGGTAGCGAGTACAATGAGCAGTTCTTC.

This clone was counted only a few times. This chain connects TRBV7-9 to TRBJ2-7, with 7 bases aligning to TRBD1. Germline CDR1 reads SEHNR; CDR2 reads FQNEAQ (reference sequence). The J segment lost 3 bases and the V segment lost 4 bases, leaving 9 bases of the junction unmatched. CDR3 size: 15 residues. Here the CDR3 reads CASSSRGSGDYEQYF. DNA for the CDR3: TGTGCCAGCAGCTCCAGGGGGTCAGGGGACTACGAGCAGTACTTC.

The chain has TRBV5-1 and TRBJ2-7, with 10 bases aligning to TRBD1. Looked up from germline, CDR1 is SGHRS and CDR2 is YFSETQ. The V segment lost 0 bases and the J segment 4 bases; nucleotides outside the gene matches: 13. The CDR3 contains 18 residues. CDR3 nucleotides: TGCGCCAGCAGCTTGGGGGTCGGAGGGGGACAGGGGTCATACGAGCAGTACTTC. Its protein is CASSLGVGGGQGSYEQYF.

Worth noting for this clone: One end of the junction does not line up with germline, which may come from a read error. Written as DNA, the CDR3 is TGTTCCAGCATCTTTCACAGGTCCCGCTCCTACAATGAGCAGTTCTTC. Protein sequence: CSSIFHRSRSYNEQFF. The chain is built from TRBV7-9 and TRBJ2-1; maybe TRBD1 (5 bases). CDR1 and CDR2 from the germline V gene are SEHNR and FQNEAQ (reference sequence). This CDR3 has 16 residues.

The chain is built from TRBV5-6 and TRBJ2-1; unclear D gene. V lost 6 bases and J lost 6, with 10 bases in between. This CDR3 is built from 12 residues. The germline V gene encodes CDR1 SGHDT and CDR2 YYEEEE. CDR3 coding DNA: TGTGCCAGCATTGGGCCGTCCAATGAGCAGTTCTTC. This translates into CASIGPSNEQFF.

The DNA of the CDR3 is TGTGCCAGCAGCTCCGCACATGCCTTTTACAATGAGCAGTTCTTC. Its protein product is CASSSAHAFYNEQFF. The chain uses TRBV5-4 and TRBJ2-1; D ambiguous. There are 15 residues in the CDR3. Germline-derived CDR1 and CDR2 are SGHNT and YYREEE (reference sequence). Trimming took 3 bases from V and 4 from J, leaving 14 bases between them.

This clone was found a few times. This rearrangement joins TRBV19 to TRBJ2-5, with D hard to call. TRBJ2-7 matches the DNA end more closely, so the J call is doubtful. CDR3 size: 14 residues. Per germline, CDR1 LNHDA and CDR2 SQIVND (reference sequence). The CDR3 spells CASSIFSWSYEQYF. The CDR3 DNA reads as TGTGCCAGTAGTATTTTTAGCTGGTCCTACGAGCAGTACTTC.

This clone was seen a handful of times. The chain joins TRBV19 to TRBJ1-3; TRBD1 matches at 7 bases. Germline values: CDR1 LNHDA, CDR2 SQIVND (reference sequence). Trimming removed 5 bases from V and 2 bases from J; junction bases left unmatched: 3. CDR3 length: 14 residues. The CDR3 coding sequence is TGTGCCAGTAGTCAAGGGGGCACTGGAAACACCATATATTTT. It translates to CASSQGGTGNTIYF.

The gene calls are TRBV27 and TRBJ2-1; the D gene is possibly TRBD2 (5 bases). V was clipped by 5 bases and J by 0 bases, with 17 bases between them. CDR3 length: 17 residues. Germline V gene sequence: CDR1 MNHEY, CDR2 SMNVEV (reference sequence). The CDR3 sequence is CASSLAAVSVSYNEQFF. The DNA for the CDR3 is TGTGCCAGCAGTCTCGCCGCCGTTAGCGTCTCCTACAATGAGCAGTTCTTC.

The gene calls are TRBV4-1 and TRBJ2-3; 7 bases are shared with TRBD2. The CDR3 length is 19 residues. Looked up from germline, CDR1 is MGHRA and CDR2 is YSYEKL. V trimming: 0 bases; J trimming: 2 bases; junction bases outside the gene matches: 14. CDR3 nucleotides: TGCGCCAGCAGCCAAGATGGGGAGGGTTTGGGGCGCGACACAGATACGCAGTATTTT. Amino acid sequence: CASSQDGEGLGRDTDTQYF.

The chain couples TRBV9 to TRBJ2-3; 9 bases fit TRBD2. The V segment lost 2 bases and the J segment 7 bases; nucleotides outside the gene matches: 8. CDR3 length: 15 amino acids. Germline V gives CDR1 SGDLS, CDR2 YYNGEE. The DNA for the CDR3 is TGTGCCAGCAGCGTTAGCGGGAGCGATGGGTATACGCAGTATTTT. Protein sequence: CASSVSGSDGYTQYF.

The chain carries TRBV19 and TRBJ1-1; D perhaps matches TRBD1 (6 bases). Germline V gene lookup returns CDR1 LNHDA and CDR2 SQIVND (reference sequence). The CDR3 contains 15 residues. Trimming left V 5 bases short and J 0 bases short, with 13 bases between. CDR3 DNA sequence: TGTGCCAGTAGTCCATCGGACAGAATGAACACTGAAGCTTTCTTT. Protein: CASSPSDRMNTEAFF.

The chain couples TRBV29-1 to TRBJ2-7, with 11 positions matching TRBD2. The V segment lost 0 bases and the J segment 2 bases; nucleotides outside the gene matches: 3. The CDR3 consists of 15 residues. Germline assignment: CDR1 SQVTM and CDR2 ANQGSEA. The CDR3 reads CSVEDHSGRAYEQYF. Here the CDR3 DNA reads TGCAGCGTTGAAGATCATAGCGGGAGGGCCTACGAGCAGTACTTC.

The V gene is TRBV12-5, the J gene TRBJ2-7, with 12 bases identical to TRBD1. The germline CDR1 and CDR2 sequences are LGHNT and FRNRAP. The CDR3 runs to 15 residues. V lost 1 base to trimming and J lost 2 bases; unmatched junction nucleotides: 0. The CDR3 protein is CASGLGDRGPYEQYF. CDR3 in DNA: TGTGCTAGTGGTTTGGGGGACAGGGGGCCCTACGAGCAGTACTTC.